The clone carrying this T cell receptor beta chain was seen only once. Other DNA sequences in this sample translate to the same CDR3. The source of the sample is a study of blood T cell repertoires in COVID-19. Participants, roughly 18 to 90 years old, spanned under 30 US areas. As handled by the study authors: Reference gene primers were amplified, and this amplification served to estimate nucleated cell counts. Sequencing used immunoSEQ multiplex PCR; TCRdb keeps in-frame clones, though not all of them. The V and J calls and clone size were taken over from that table, and D and trimming were inferred from the DNA. The sample carries fewer than 250,000 clones, over 75% recorded once. The CDR3 has 13 amino acids. Germline loops: CDR1 LNHDA, CDR2 SQIVND (reference sequence). Trimming took off 3 bases at V and 3 bases at J, with 8 bases between the two ends.

Sequenced input: PBMCs or T cells enriched from blood (not recorded which). The sequence was collected from a middle-aged woman with acute COVID-19. J is TRBJ1-1 and V is TRBV19; D ambiguous. In nucleotides, the CDR3 is TGTGCCAGTAGTATTCAGAGGGACACTGAAGCTTTCTTT. It codes for CASSIQRDTEAFF.